The clone carrying this TCR beta chain was seen a few times. Its cognate antigen is unknown. Other DNA sequences in this specimen translate into the identical CDR3. The authors reverse transcribed all of the isolated RNA, so sequencing captured expressed TCRB transcripts. Clones were sequenced by immunoSEQ multiplex PCR, and TCRdb holds only the in-frame ones, with some missing. The sample includes 350,000 or so clones, around 19% of them seen just once. By way of CD45RO/CCR7/CD25/CD127/CD95/CD27, the CD4+ regulatory, stem cell-like memory, central memory and naive cells were sorted. The source of the sample is a study of beta chain features in type 1 diabetes. Points from the study as a whole: The cDNA sequencing approach could over-represent high-TCR-expressing cells. In every one of the four CD4+ subsets, TCRB CDR3s were moderately but significantly shorter in Type 1 diabetes patients. Possible PCR preference for shorter templates applied equally to patients and controls.

CDR3 length: 11 amino acids. Trimming left V 0 bases short and J 12 bases short, with 7 bases between. The germline V gene encodes CDR1 SGHDT and CDR2 YYEEEE. The gene calls are TRBV5-6 and TRBJ2-1; no definite D call. The sequenced sample was naive CD4+ T cells from blood. The TCR sequence derives from a woman aged 18-29 years in good health. Here the CDR3 reads CASSLERVQFF. Written as DNA, the CDR3 is TGTGCCAGCAGCTTGGAACGCGTGCAGTTCTTC.